The 22 T cell receptor beta chains below come from one sample, sequenced in a study of PD-1 blockade in classical Hodgkin lymphoma. Method: immunoSEQ multiplex PCR; TCRdb's copy keeps in-frame clones and lacks some. Among some 100,000 clones listed, roughly 89% were seen once. Every one of the patients relapsed after autologous stem cell transplantation (brentuximab vedotin exposure was variable). The sequencing here drew on peripheral blood mononuclear cells (PBMCs), taken at baseline. The receptors were gathered from a human donor with classical Hodgkin lymphoma.

The chain employs TRBV5-1 and TRBJ1-1, with D uncertain. Trimming stripped 3 bases from V and 0 bases from J, with 15 bases between. CDR3 length equals 16 residues. The germline gives CDR1 SGHRS, CDR2 YFSETQ. CDR3 sequence (DNA): TGCGCCAGCAGCTCAGGTGAGAGAGGGTTGAACACTGAAGCTTTCTTT. Translation: CASSSGERGLNTEAFF.

The rearrangement uses TRBV7-8 and TRBJ2-3; TRBD2 aligns across 14 bases. V was clipped by 5 bases and J by 3 bases; unmatched bases: 7. The CDR3 is made up of 17 amino acids. Germline V gene data show CDR1 as SGHVS and CDR2 as FQNEAQ. The CDR3 spells CASSPGLAGDGTDTQYF. CDR3 in DNA: TGTGCCAGCAGCCCGGGACTAGCGGGAGATGGGACAGATACGCAGTATTTT.

This chain connects TRBV27 to TRBJ2-7, with D perhaps TRBD1 or TRBD2 (5 bases each). This CDR3 comprises 14 residues. Trimming took off 8 bases at V and 2 bases at J, with 16 bases between the two ends. Germline values: CDR1 MNHEY, CDR2 SMNVEV (reference sequence). The CDR3 DNA reads TGTGCCAGCTCGATTGGGGACGGACCCTACGAGCAGTACTTC. The encoded protein is CASSIGDGPYEQYF.

The chain employs TRBV7-9 and TRBJ2-1; 9 bases map to TRBD1. V shed 3 bases and J 4 bases; nucleotides not matched to a gene: 10. Germline V lookup: CDR1 SEHNR, CDR2 FQNEAQ (reference sequence). CDR3 length: 17 amino acids. This chain's CDR3 is CASSFRGAGTGYNEQFF. CDR3 nucleotides: TGTGCCAGCAGCTTTAGAGGGGCCGGGACAGGGTACAATGAGCAGTTCTTC.

This chain uses TRBV5-4 with TRBJ2-7; D perhaps matches TRBD2 (6 bases). The CDR3 length is 13 residues. Germline V gives CDR1 SGHNT, CDR2 YYREEE (reference sequence). The ends were cut back, 4 bases at V and 6 bases at J, with 14 bases in the middle. The CDR3 is CASSPSAPGEQYF. The CDR3 nucleotides are TGTGCCAGCAGCCCTAGCGCCCCGGGCGAGCAGTACTTC. The full variable domain, with the rest looked up from reference TRBV5-4 and TRBJ2-7, is ETGVTQSPTHLIKTRGQQVTLRCSSQSGHNTVSWYQQALGQGPQFIFQYYREEENGRGNFPPRFSGLQFPNYSSELNVNALELDDSALYLCASSPSAPGEQYFGPGTRLTVT.

J is TRBJ2-3 and V is TRBV7-6; D is unresolved. V lost 7 bases and J lost 3, with 14 bases in between. CDR1 is SGHVS and CDR2 is FNYEAQ in the germline V gene. This CDR3 is built from 14 residues. The CDR3 sequence is CASTPEVGTDTQYF. CDR3 in DNA: TGTGCCAGCACCCCCGAGGTGGGGACAGATACGCAGTATTTT.

A remark on this clone: Distinct nucleotide sequences in the sample also encode this CDR3. This chain uses TRBV5-6 with TRBJ2-7; tentatively, D is TRBD2 (5 bases). This CDR3 contains 14 residues. V was pared by 2 bases and J by 0 bases, with 9 bases between. Germline-derived CDR1 and CDR2 are SGHDT and YYEEEE. The CDR3 nucleotides are TGTGCCAGCAGCTTACCGGGAACCTCCTACGAGCAGTACTTC. Its protein is CASSLPGTSYEQYF. The whole variable domain, remainder taken from reference TRBV5-6 and TRBJ2-7, is DAGVTQSPTHLIKTRGQQVTLRCSPKSGHDTVSWYQQALGQGPQFIFQYYEEEERQRGNFPDRFSGHQFPNYSSELNVNALLLGDSALYLCASSLPGTSYEQYFGPGTRLTVT.

The chain combines TRBV28 with TRBJ2-1, with 10 bases that match TRBD2. The CDR3 is 20 amino acids. With V trimmed by 6 bases and J by 10 bases, 27 bases remained unmatched. Germline V gene sequence: CDR1 MDHEN, CDR2 SYDVKM. The chain's CDR3 is CASRPVEVVAGGGGFVEQFF. DNA for the CDR3: TGTGCCAGCAGACCGGTCGAGGTTGTAGCGGGAGGAGGGGGGTTTGTGGAGCAGTTCTTC.

The V and J genes are TRBV28 and TRBJ1-5; TRBD1 aligns across 7 bases. The germline V gene has CDR1 MDHEN and CDR2 SYDVKM. V lost 5 bases to trimming and J lost 7 bases; unmatched junction nucleotides: 17. This CDR3 comprises 17 residues. The CDR3 coding sequence is TGTGCCAGCAGTCCTACGTTGGGCGACAGGGCAGGACAGCCCCAGCATTTT. This codes for CASSPTLGDRAGQPQHF.

This chain joins TRBV10-3 and TRBJ2-3; perhaps TRBD1 as D (6 bases). Germline lookup yields CDR1 ENHRY and CDR2 SYGVKD. Deletions cut 2 bases from V and 5 bases from J, with 8 bases between. CDR3 size: 13 residues. The chain's CDR3 is CAISETRGDTQYF. The CDR3, as DNA: TGTGCCATCAGTGAGACCAGGGGAGATACGCAGTATTTT.

This chain uses TRBV5-1 with TRBJ2-3; D gene uncertain. V lost 1 base and J 5 bases, leaving 5 bases between the germline ends. This CDR3 contains 12 residues. CDR1 SGHRS and CDR2 YFSETQ come from the germline V gene. The CDR3 region is CASSLSGDTQYF. CDR3 sequence (DNA): TGCGCCAGCAGCTTGTCGGGAGATACGCAGTATTTT. Full variable domain (missing parts from reference TRBV5-1 and TRBJ2-3): KAGVTQTPRYLIKTRGQQVTLSCSPISGHRSVSWYQQTPGQGLQFLFEYFSETQRNKGNFPGRFSGRQFSNSRSEMNVSTLELGDSALYLCASSLSGDTQYFGPGTRLTVL.

In nucleotides, the CDR3 is TGTGCCAGCAGCCTACTAGCGGGATACTACGAGCAGTACTTC. Translating it yields CASSLLAGYYEQYF. The V gene is TRBV14, the J gene TRBJ2-7; 10 nucleotides align to TRBD2. CDR3 length equals 14 residues. Germline lookup yields CDR1 SGHDN and CDR2 FVKESK. V was clipped by 4 bases and J by 3 bases; unmatched bases: 3.

V gene TRBV6-6 combines with J gene TRBJ2-2, with 10 bases matching TRBD1. J lost 3 bases, V lost 5 bases, and 3 bases had no gene match. Germline V gene data show CDR1 as MNHNY and CDR2 as SVGAGI (reference sequence). There are 15 residues in the CDR3. The CDR3: CASSGQGGDTGELFF. As DNA, the CDR3 is TGTGCCAGCAGTGGACAGGGGGGTGACACCGGGGAGCTGTTTTTT.

This chain connects TRBV29-1 to TRBJ2-2; no firm D call. Trimming cost V 4 bases and J 5 bases, with 11 bases left between them. The germline CDR1 and CDR2 sequences are SQVTM and ANQGSEA. The CDR3 sequence is 13 residues long. The CDR3 DNA reads as TGCAGCGTTGTAGAGGCCGAGACCGGGGAGCTGTTTTTT. It yields the protein CSVVEAETGELFF.

V gene TRBV5-1 combines with J gene TRBJ2-3; 8 bases agree with TRBD2. CDR1 is SGHRS and CDR2 is YFSETQ in the germline V gene. The CDR3 length is 12 residues. Losses at the gene ends were 5 bases for V and 6 bases for J; bases not matched to a gene: 2. The CDR3 bases are TGCGCCAGCAGACGCGGGGGGGATACGCAGTATTTT. As protein: CASRRGGDTQYF.

J is TRBJ2-7 and V is TRBV5-4; 11 positions match TRBD1. Looked up from germline, CDR1 is SGHNT and CDR2 is YYREEE (reference sequence). There are 14 residues in the CDR3. V shed 4 bases and J 2 bases; nucleotides not matched to a gene: 2. In nucleotides, the CDR3 is TGTGCCAGCAGCAGGACAGGGGGCCCCTACGAGCAGTACTTC. It translates to CASSRTGGPYEQYF.

V gene TRBV27 combines with J gene TRBJ1-2, with D possibly matching TRBD1 (5 bases). V was cut by 2 bases and J by 4 bases, with 11 bases left in between. The CDR3 spans 14 residues. Germline-derived CDR1 and CDR2 are MNHEY and SMNVEV (reference sequence). The CDR3 nucleotides are TGTGCCAGCAGTTTAACTCGCCAGGGCTATGGCTACACCTTC. Translated: CASSLTRQGYGYTF.

The J gene is TRBJ1-1, the V gene TRBV5-1; D is uncertain. Per the germline V gene, CDR1 is SGHRS and CDR2 is YFSETQ. V was pared by 6 bases and J by 3 bases, with 9 bases between. The CDR3 spans 12 residues. The CDR3 DNA sequence: TGCGCCAGCAAACTCTTGGACACTGAAGCTTTCTTT. Amino acids: CASKLLDTEAFF.

The chain is built from TRBV9 and TRBJ2-7; D may be TRBD1 or TRBD2 (6 bases each). The CDR3 loop spans 14 amino acids. Trimming cost V 1 base and J 2 bases, with 10 bases left between them. In germline, CDR1 is SGDLS, CDR2 YYNGEE. The CDR3 coding sequence is TGTGCCAGCAGCGTAAGGGGGGCCCCCTACGAGCAGTACTTC. This sequence encodes CASSVRGAPYEQYF.

CDR3 sequence (DNA): TGCGCCAGCAGCTTGGCCAGTCAGGACATTCAGTACTTC. It is translated as CASSLASQDIQYF. The J gene is TRBJ2-4, the V gene TRBV5-1; unclear D gene. The germline CDR1 and CDR2 sequences are SGHRS and YFSETQ. Trimming took off 0 bases at V and 8 bases at J, with 9 bases between the two ends. The CDR3 sequence is 13 residues long.

The chain is built from TRBV28 and TRBJ2-7; a possible D gene is TRBD2 (6 bases). The CDR3 consists of 12 residues. From germline, CDR1 is MDHEN and CDR2 SYDVKM. V was shortened by 4 bases and J by 6 bases, with 10 bases between the two germline ends. Here the CDR3 DNA reads TGTGCCAGCAGTTGGGGGACTGTCGAGCAGTACTTC. Protein sequence: CASSWGTVEQYF.

The chain couples TRBV10-2 to TRBJ2-5; 8 nucleotides agree with TRBD1. The V and J ends lost 0 bases and 13 bases, in that order; junction bases with no gene match: 4. The CDR3 length is 12 residues. Germline-derived CDR1 and CDR2 are WSHSY and SAAADI. CDR3 DNA: TGCGCCAGCAGTGAGTCAGCGGACAGGGTGTACTTC. Translating it yields CASSESADRVYF.